The 28 T cell receptor beta chains below all came from one sample that was sequenced in a study of T-cell memory formation after mild COVID-19. One entry per CDR3 protein, called by TCRdb with MiXCR from the 5' RACE reads. The sample holds 580,000 or so distinct CDR3 sequences, around 15% seen once. Sequenced material: PBMCs or a T cell subset sorted from them (not recorded which). The source is an adult woman who had mild COVID-19 (a few samples of this study predate the infection). Cell type and time point are not known.

The rearrangement joins TRBV5-5 to TRBJ2-1; D gene ambiguous. V was shortened by 3 bases and J by 2 bases, with 15 bases between the two germline ends. CDR1 SGHKS and CDR2 YYEKEE come from the germline V gene (reference sequence). This CDR3 spans 16 amino acids. For the CDR3, the DNA is TGTGCCAGCAGCTACGGCCGTCTAGACACCTACAATGAGCAGTTCTTC. Its protein product is CASSYGRLDTYNEQFF. Full variable domain (outside the CDR3, taken from reference TRBV5-5 and TRBJ2-1): DAGVTQSPTHLIKTRGQQVTLRCSPISGHKSVSWYQQVLGQGPQFIFQYYEKEERGRGNFPDRFSARQFPNYSSELNVNALLLGDSALYLCASSYGRLDTYNEQFFGPGTRLTVL.

This clonotype was picked up a small number of times. The chain joins TRBV12-3 or TRBV12-4 to TRBJ2-1; D gene unclear. V was clipped by 2 bases and J by 9 bases, with 11 bases between them. The CDR3 sequence is 13 residues long. The CDR3 protein is CASSLTLWGEQFF. CDR3 nucleotide sequence: TGTGCCAGCAGTTTAACCCTCTGGGGTGAGCAGTTCTTC.

This clonotype has more than one count but fewer than ten. The chain recombines TRBV12-3 or TRBV12-4 with TRBJ2-7; D might be TRBD1 (5 bases). V gave up 7 bases and J gave up 1 base, with 11 bases separating them. The length of the CDR3 is 13 residues. For the CDR3, the DNA is TGTGCCAGCACCAAGGGGTTGTCCTACGAGCAGTACTTC. Translated, it gives CASTKGLSYEQYF.

V and J are TRBV7-3 and TRBJ2-6; D is perhaps TRBD1 (6 bases). Trimming stripped 5 bases from V and 2 bases from J, with 13 bases between. The CDR3 runs 16 residues. Germline V gene sequence: CDR1 SGHTA, CDR2 FQGTGA. The CDR3 region has the DNA TGTGCCAGCAGCCCTCCTGGGACAACTGGGGCCAACGTCCTGACTTTC. This codes for CASSPPGTTGANVLTF.

The chain combines TRBV30 with TRBJ1-2; no clear D. Germline V CDR1 and CDR2: GTSNPN, SVGIG (reference sequence). The CDR3 is 13 residues long. The V end was cut by 0 bases, the J end by 4 bases, with 9 bases between. Here the CDR3 DNA reads TGTGCCTGGAGTGTAGACCGCCTCTATGGCTACACCTTC. It specifies CAWSVDRLYGYTF.

The chain joins TRBV20-1 to TRBJ2-1; 7 bases agree with TRBD1. The germline V gene encodes CDR1 DFQATT and CDR2 SNEGSKA (reference sequence). The V and J ends lost 6 bases and 6 bases, in that order; junction bases with no gene match: 8. This CDR3 spans 13 amino acids. Here the CDR3 DNA reads TGCAGTGCGCCCCGGGACAGAGGCAATGAGCAGTTCTTC. Translating it yields CSAPRDRGNEQFF.

This clonotype was counted a single time. V usage is TRBV7-6 and J usage is TRBJ1-2; TRBD1 aligns across 11 bases. Trimming cost V 1 base and J 3 bases; bases outside gene matches: 13. Looked up from germline, CDR1 is SGHVS and CDR2 is FNYEAQ. The length of the CDR3 is 19 residues. This CDR3 is CASSLGPQDRGRKDYGYTF. As DNA, the CDR3 is TGTGCCAGCAGCTTAGGACCGCAGGACAGGGGGCGCAAGGACTATGGCTACACCTTC.

This clonotype has a handful of counts. The rearrangement joins TRBV21-1 to TRBJ1-5. TRBV21-1 constitutes a pseudogene. The CDR3 has 16 residues. The CDR3 here is CASSKWAQRGNQPQHF. The CDR3 DNA sequence: TGTGCCAGCAGCAAATGGGCTCAGAGGGGCAATCAGCCCCAGCATTTT.

This chain connects TRBV7-9 to TRBJ2-3, with 10 bases identical to TRBD1. Germline trimming cut 3 bases from V and 5 bases from J; bases unmatched to any gene: 8. This CDR3 region has 16 residues. CDR1 is SEHNR and CDR2 is FQNEAQ in the germline V gene (reference sequence). CDR3 DNA sequence: TGTGCCAGCAGCTTCGGAGACAGGGGGCTGAAAGATACGCAGTATTTT. Translated: CASSFGDRGLKDTQYF.

V and J are TRBV20-1 and TRBJ1-1; D remains unclear. Trimming stripped 1 base from V and 2 bases from J, with 20 bases between. Germline CDR1 reads DFQATT; CDR2 reads SNEGSKA (reference sequence). This CDR3 contains 17 residues. The CDR3: CSARGMGELGINTEAFF. The DNA of the CDR3 is TGCAGTGCTAGAGGTATGGGCGAATTGGGGATAAACACTGAAGCTTTCTTT.

A few counts support this clonotype. This chain's CDR3 is CASSYRGQLGDEQFF. The CDR3 coding sequence is TGTGCCAGCAGTTATCGGGGACAGCTAGGCGATGAGCAGTTCTTC. The chain joins TRBV12-3 or TRBV12-4 to TRBJ2-1; TRBD1 matches at 7 bases. After removal of 4 bases from V and 8 bases from J, the junction contained 11 bases not matched to a gene. There are 15 residues in the CDR3.

The chain combines TRBV5-1 with TRBJ2-5; possibly TRBD2 for D (5 bases). Between the trimmed V and J ends, which lost 0 bases and 5 bases, there was a span of 11 bases. Looked up from germline, CDR1 is SGHRS and CDR2 is YFSETQ. The CDR3 totals 14 residues. The CDR3 DNA reads TGCGCCAGCAGCTTGGAGGCCGGGATGGAGACCCAGTACTTC. Translating gives CASSLEAGMETQYF. The full variable domain, completed using reference TRBV5-1 and TRBJ2-5, is KAGVTQTPRYLIKTRGQQVTLSCSPISGHRSVSWYQQTPGQGLQFLFEYFSETQRNKGNFPGRFSGRQFSNSRSEMNVSTLELGDSALYLCASSLEAGMETQYFGPGTRLLVL.

V is TRBV6-6 and J is TRBJ1-2, with D uncertain. Germline V gene sequence: CDR1 MNHNY, CDR2 SVGAGI (reference sequence). The length of the CDR3 is 15 residues. The V end was cut by 0 bases, the J end by 4 bases, with 12 bases between. The CDR3 region has the DNA TGTGCCAGCAGTTACTCAACGGTAGCAGCCTATGGCTACACCTTC. It yields the protein CASSYSTVAAYGYTF.

The table lists this clonotype with a few counts. J is TRBJ2-3 and V is TRBV11-2; 12 bases line up with TRBD2. Germline lookup yields CDR1 SGHAT and CDR2 FQNNGV. This CDR3 region has 17 residues. Trimming took 4 bases from V and 5 from J; bases not matched to a gene: 10. CDR3: CASSSHLPSGRVDTQYF. The CDR3 DNA reads TGTGCCAGCAGCTCGCACCTCCCTAGCGGGAGGGTAGATACGCAGTATTTT.

The V gene is TRBV5-1, the J gene TRBJ2-7, with 14 positions matching TRBD2. The CDR3 covers 18 residues. After removal of 3 bases from V and 6 bases from J, the junction contained 14 bases not matched to a gene. Germline values: CDR1 SGHRS, CDR2 YFSETQ. This CDR3 reads CASSWSGTSGGPLGEQYF. CDR3 sequence (DNA): TGCGCCAGCAGCTGGTCCGGGACTAGCGGGGGCCCTCTTGGCGAGCAGTACTTC.

This clonotype was counted a few times. This chain uses TRBV12-3 or TRBV12-4 with TRBJ2-3; 9 bases line up with TRBD2. This CDR3 is 15 amino acids long. J was trimmed by 5 bases and V by 1 base; bases with no gene match: 4. For the CDR3, the DNA is TGTGCCAGCAGTTTAGAAGGACTAGCGAGAGATACGCAGTATTTT. Protein sequence: CASSLEGLARDTQYF.

V is TRBV7-9 and J is TRBJ1-6; no definite D call. Germline assignment: CDR1 SEHNR and CDR2 FQNEAQ (reference sequence). This CDR3 is built from 16 residues. The V gene lost 1 base and the J gene lost 0 bases, with 7 bases spanning the gap. CDR3 sequence reads: CASSLEGSSYNSPLHF. The DNA for the CDR3 is TGTGCCAGCAGCTTAGAGGGCAGCTCCTATAATTCACCCCTCCACTTT.

This clonotype was counted a few times. CDR3 loop: CASSLQTSSYEQYF. DNA for the CDR3: TGCGCCAGCAGCTTGCAAACTAGCTCCTACGAGCAGTACTTC. The gene calls are TRBV5-1 and TRBJ2-7; perhaps TRBD2 as D (5 bases). V lost 1 base and J 0 bases, leaving 8 bases between the germline ends. From germline, CDR1 is SGHRS and CDR2 YFSETQ. CDR3 length: 14 residues.

This clonotype has just a few counts. The chain links TRBV4-2 to TRBJ2-2, with 9 bases fitting TRBD1. This CDR3 has 16 residues. V lost 4 bases, J lost 1 base, and 4 bases stayed unmatched. Germline-derived CDR1 and CDR2 are LGHNA and YNFKEQ. Here the CDR3 DNA reads TGTGCCAGCAGCCCTGGACAGGGGAGGAACACCGGGGAGCTGTTTTTT. It yields the protein CASSPGQGRNTGELFF.

The chain couples TRBV5-1 to TRBJ2-7; the D gene is possibly TRBD2 (6 bases). Deletions cut 5 bases from V and 1 base from J, with 13 bases between. Germline lookup yields CDR1 SGHRS and CDR2 YFSETQ. This CDR3 comprises 14 residues. This CDR3 is CASRALANSYEQYF. The CDR3 coding sequence is TGCGCCAGCAGGGCCCTAGCGAATTCCTACGAGCAGTACTTC.

The chain combines TRBV15 with TRBJ1-1; D gene uncertain. V was cut by 1 base and J by 1 base, with 10 bases left in between. CDR3 length: 15 amino acids. Per the germline V gene, CDR1 is LNHNV and CDR2 is YYDKDF (reference sequence). The CDR3 DNA reads as TGTGCCACCAGCAGAGGACCACCTCCGAACACTGAAGCTTTCTTT. Translating gives CATSRGPPPNTEAFF.

The chain recombines TRBV6-5 with TRBJ2-1; 13 positions match TRBD2. With 6 bases clipped from V and 5 bases from J, the junction kept 10 bases outside the gene matches. This CDR3 contains 17 residues. The V gene's germline CDR1 is MNHEY and CDR2 SVGAGI. The DNA of the CDR3 is TGTGCCAGCAGCTCTCGGACTAGCGGGAGTCCAAACAATGAGCAGTTCTTC. It encodes CASSSRTSGSPNNEQFF.

This clonotype was detected many times. This chain connects TRBV7-9 to TRBJ2-2; TRBD1 matches at 7 bases. In germline, CDR1 is SEHNR, CDR2 FQNEAQ (reference sequence). The CDR3 sequence is 16 residues long. The J segment lost 2 bases and the V segment lost 0 bases, leaving 3 bases of the junction unmatched. DNA for the CDR3: TGTGCCAGCAGCTTAGCGGCAGGGGGAAACACCGGGGAGCTGTTTTTT. Its protein is CASSLAAGGNTGELFF. The variable domain in full, completed from reference TRBV7-9 and TRBJ2-2, reads DTGVSQNPRHKITKRGQNVTFRCDPISEHNRLYWYRQTLGQGPEFLTYFQNEAQLEKSRLLSDRFSAERPKGSFSTLEIQRTEQGDSAMYLCASSLAAGGNTGELFFGEGSRLTVL.

V usage is TRBV30 and J usage is TRBJ1-1, with D uncertain. The V gene's germline CDR1 is GTSNPN and CDR2 SVGIG (reference sequence). Trimming stripped 6 bases from V and 9 bases from J, with 14 bases between. The CDR3 consists of 11 residues. CDR3 sequence (DNA): TGTGCCTGCCTCTCCGGGCCCAAAGCTTTCTTT. Amino acid sequence: CACLSGPKAFF.

The chain uses TRBV7-9 and TRBJ2-2; no firm D call. Germline CDR1 reads SEHNR; CDR2 reads FQNEAQ (reference sequence). The CDR3 extends over 12 amino acids. V lost 4 bases and J 6 bases, leaving 6 bases between the germline ends. CDR3 sequence reads: CASSYESGELFF. Here the CDR3 DNA reads TGTGCCAGCAGCTACGAATCCGGGGAGCTGTTTTTT.

This sequence joins TRBV20-1 and TRBJ2-5; the match to TRBD2 covers 8 bases. Germline V CDR1 and CDR2: DFQATT, SNEGSKA (reference sequence). The ends lost 3 bases at V and 5 bases at J; junction bases unmatched: 11. CDR3 length: 15 amino acids. The CDR3 DNA reads TGCAGTGCTAGTTTCCGGGGGGGCCGGGTGGAGACCCAGTACTTC. Translating gives CSASFRGGRVETQYF.

This sequence joins TRBV24-1 and TRBJ2-1; 12 bases agree with TRBD1. The CDR3 totals 16 residues. CDR1 and CDR2 from the germline V gene are KGHDR and SFDVKD. Trimming cost V 7 bases and J 8 bases; bases outside gene matches: 11. DNA for the CDR3: TGTGCCACCAGACCTTCCGGGACAGGGGGCAGGGATGAGCAGTTCTTC. It translates to CATRPSGTGGRDEQFF.

This clonotype was picked up a small number of times. This chain connects TRBV14 to TRBJ2-5; D may correspond to TRBD1 or TRBD2 (6 bases each). Germline CDR1 and CDR2: SGHDN and FVKESK. V lost 4 bases and J 5 bases, leaving 20 bases between the germline ends. The CDR3 is 16 amino acids. The CDR3 sequence: CASSPQVLGGRETQYF. CDR3 DNA: TGTGCCAGCAGCCCCCAAGTCCTGGGGGGCCGTGAGACCCAGTACTTC.